These T cell receptor beta chains were read from a single sample in a study of graft-versus-host responses after intestinal transplantation. This table comes from immunoSEQ multiplex PCR, and its TCRdb copy is limited to in-frame clones, with some not included. The sample yields around 120,000 clones, roughly 93% seen once. Their recognized antigens are unknown. Sequenced material: unstimulated CD4+ T cells sorted from spleen or lymph node cells, taken before intestinal transplant. These receptors all come from a human donor who received an intestinal transplant. Each CDR3 is given without its conserved first and last residue.

ASSLDGGPDYGYT,TRBV5-1,TRBJ1-2
ASRSEQGGARQETQY,TRBV19,TRBJ2-5
AWSPGTLVNTEAF,TRBV30,TRBJ1-1
ASSIFGSTDTQY,TRBV19,TRBJ2-3
ASSESPSKQF,TRBV10-1,TRBJ2-1
AGSQQSRGPYEQY,TRBV6-1,TRBJ2-7
ASSYQYGYEQY,TRBV6-6,TRBJ2-7
SAGEGLAGLGGELF,TRBV29-1,TRBJ2-2
ASSLLGTGGVKLF,TRBV5-6,TRBJ1-4
ASRGFRGPQH,TRBV6-1,TRBJ1-5
ASRLAGLYNEQF,TRBV14,TRBJ2-1
ASSLESAGGTDTQY,TRBV11-3,TRBJ2-3
ASSRTLGNTEAF,TRBV7-9,TRBJ1-1
ASSLNRNTEAF,TRBV27,TRBJ1-1
ASSQAGQTNEKLF,TRBV4-2,TRBJ1-4
ASSFGGTGANVLT,TRBV27,TRBJ2-6
ASSLQLTYEQY,TRBV27,TRBJ2-7
ASSVTTGQETQY,TRBV9,TRBJ2-5
ASSRGVSNQPQH,TRBV19,TRBJ1-5
ASSIDYRTSGTDTQY,TRBV19,TRBJ2-3
ASSFRTGSYNEQF,TRBV5-1,TRBJ2-1
ASSLYPSGRGYEQY,TRBV27,TRBJ2-7
ASSEALRGTQY,TRBV2,TRBJ2-3
ASSYRSKGDTQY,TRBV5-1,TRBJ2-3